The 31 T cell receptor beta chains presented below share a single source sample, sequenced in a study of T cell responses to AZD1222 COVID-19 vaccine. The assay was immunoSEQ multiplex PCR, and TCRdb's table has in-frame clones only and misses some. The sample holds 90,000 to 120,000 clones, around nine tenths seen once. This sample comprised peripheral blood, obtained 28 days after the second AZD1222 dose. The receptors come from an adult who received the AZD1222 COVID-19 vaccine.

V usage is TRBV13 and J usage is TRBJ2-2; 10 positions agree with TRBD1. With 2 bases clipped from V and 3 bases from J, the junction kept 9 bases outside the gene matches. The CDR3 is made up of 18 amino acids. Germline loops: CDR1 PRHDT, CDR2 FYEKMQ (reference sequence). CDR3 loop: CASSLFPGTGEYTGELFF. The CDR3 coding sequence is TGTGCCAGCAGCTTATTCCCCGGGACAGGGGAATACACCGGGGAGCTGTTTTTT.

V and J are TRBV2 and TRBJ2-1, with D hard to call. CDR1 and CDR2 from the germline V gene are SNHLY and FYNNEI. V was cut by 2 bases and J by 3 bases, with 2 bases left in between. The CDR3 consists of 12 residues. CDR3 sequence: CASSENYNEQFF. CDR3 coding DNA: TGTGCCAGCAGTGAAAACTACAATGAGCAGTTCTTC.

V and J are TRBV19 and TRBJ2-1; D is possibly TRBD2 (6 bases). Germline CDR1 reads LNHDA; CDR2 reads SQIVND (reference sequence). Trimming took 1 base from V and 6 from J, leaving 13 bases between them. The CDR3 consists of 15 residues. The CDR3 reads CASSIVPGALNEQFF. CDR3 nucleotide sequence: TGTGCCAGTAGTATAGTGCCGGGAGCCCTCAATGAGCAGTTCTTC.

The sample holds one count of this clone. The rearrangement uses TRBV4-1 and TRBJ1-3; D call uncertain. Germline V CDR1 and CDR2: MGHRA, YSYEKL. Between the trimmed V and J ends, which lost 2 bases and 0 bases, there was a span of 20 bases. CDR3 length: 19 amino acids. CDR3 DNA: TGCGCCAGCAGCCAACCTTACGCAATGCGGGAAAGCTCTGGAAACACCATATATTTT. This gives the protein CASSQPYAMRESSGNTIYF.

This chain links TRBV28 with TRBJ1-5; maybe TRBD1 (6 bases). The germline CDR1 and CDR2 sequences are MDHEN and SYDVKM. V lost 2 bases and J 4 bases, leaving 12 bases between the germline ends. CDR3 length equals 15 residues. The CDR3 region is CASSLGGGRNQPQHF. The DNA of the CDR3 is TGTGCCAGCAGTTTAGGGGGGGGGCGGAATCAGCCCCAGCATTTT.

This clone was observed once. The rearrangement joins TRBV15 to TRBJ1-5, with no clear D. Trimming left V 5 bases short and J 5 bases short, with 7 bases between. This CDR3 has 12 amino acids. Germline CDR1 and CDR2: LNHNV and YYDKDF (reference sequence). The CDR3 sequence: CATSFPHQPQHF. The CDR3 DNA reads TGTGCCACCAGCTTCCCGCATCAGCCCCAGCATTTT.

The V call is TRBV5-6, the J call TRBJ1-1; TRBD1 matches at 8 bases. V was clipped by 3 bases and J by 3 bases; unmatched bases: 4. The CDR3 runs 14 residues. Germline V CDR1 and CDR2: SGHDT, YYEEEE. The chain's CDR3 is CASSYTGGDTEAFF. CDR3 coding DNA: TGTGCCAGCAGCTATACAGGGGGGGACACTGAAGCTTTCTTT.

The chain joins TRBV9 to TRBJ2-7; maybe TRBD1 (5 bases). V was pared by 4 bases and J by 5 bases, with 10 bases between. CDR3 size: 12 residues. In germline, CDR1 is SGDLS, CDR2 YYNGEE. In nucleotides, the CDR3 is TGTGCCAGCAGCCGAACGACAGACGAGCAGTACTTC. The encoded protein is CASSRTTDEQYF.

The chain joins TRBV6-5 to TRBJ2-7; D perhaps matches TRBD1 (5 bases). Germline V CDR1 and CDR2: MNHEY, SVGAGI. The V end was cut by 4 bases, the J end by 0 bases, with 10 bases between. The CDR3 contains 14 residues. The DNA for the CDR3 is TGTGCCAGCAGTTTCCGACAGTCCTCCTACGAGCAGTACTTC. Amino acid sequence: CASSFRQSSYEQYF.

The V gene is TRBV7-7, the J gene TRBJ2-1, with TRBD2 matching 12 bases. CDR1 and CDR2 from the germline V gene are SSHAT and FNYEAQ (reference sequence). CDR3 length: 16 amino acids. The trim removed 5 bases at V and 10 bases at J, leaving 12 bases unmatched. The CDR3 loop is CASSRTRASGREEQFF. The CDR3 DNA is TGTGCCAGCAGCCGAACCAGGGCTAGCGGGAGGGAGGAGCAGTTCTTC.

This chain links TRBV28 with TRBJ2-7, with 8 nucleotides matching TRBD1. This CDR3 is 13 amino acids long. J lost 6 bases, V lost 3 bases, and 4 bases had no gene match. CDR1 is MDHEN and CDR2 is SYDVKM in the germline V gene. The CDR3 reads CASSFPGGSEQYF. CDR3 in DNA: TGTGCCAGCAGTTTCCCAGGGGGCAGCGAGCAGTACTTC.

In its sample, this clone was seen once. The chain uses TRBV20-1 and TRBJ2-3; 10 bases map to TRBD2. This CDR3 is 14 amino acids long. Germline V CDR1 and CDR2: DFQATT, SNEGSKA (reference sequence). Germline trimming cut 3 bases from V and 4 bases from J; bases unmatched to any gene: 4. In DNA, the CDR3 is TGCAGTGCTAGTCCTAGCGGGAGCCCAGATACGCAGTATTTT. This sequence encodes CSASPSGSPDTQYF.

V is TRBV5-1 and J is TRBJ2-1; D might be TRBD1 or TRBD2, each matching 6 bases. The CDR3 covers 15 residues. Germline V gene lookup returns CDR1 SGHRS and CDR2 YFSETQ. The ends were cut back, 5 bases at V and 1 base at J, with 13 bases in the middle. The CDR3 reads CASSFGGGSYNEQFF. Here the CDR3 DNA reads TGCGCCAGCAGTTTCGGGGGCGGTTCCTACAATGAGCAGTTCTTC.

The chain links TRBV28 to TRBJ1-3; D might be TRBD1 (6 bases). The CDR3 runs to 17 residues. Germline CDR1 reads MDHEN; CDR2 reads SYDVKM. Trimming took off 3 bases at V and 4 bases at J, with 19 bases between the two ends. The CDR3 loop is CASSFQTGRQKGNTIYF. The CDR3 bases are TGTGCCAGCAGTTTTCAAACAGGGAGGCAGAAGGGAAACACCATATATTTT. The full variable domain, its missing parts supplied by reference TRBV28 and TRBJ1-3, is DVKVTQSSRYLVKRTGEKVFLECVQDMDHENMFWYRQDPGLGLRLIYFSYDVKMKEKGDIPEGYSVSREKKERFSLILESASTNQTSMYLCASSFQTGRQKGNTIYFGEGSWLTVV.

This chain joins TRBV7-8 and TRBJ1-2, with a possible D match to TRBD1 (6 bases). The germline V and J ends were trimmed by 3 bases and 0 bases, with 14 bases remaining between them. This CDR3 spans 16 amino acids. Germline CDR1 and CDR2: SGHVS and FQNEAQ. CDR3 sequence: CASSLGETGANYGYTF. CDR3 sequence (DNA): TGTGCCAGCAGCTTGGGTGAGACAGGAGCTAACTATGGCTACACCTTC.

CDR3 loop: CASSLWRETGGGKYNEQFF. DNA for the CDR3: TGTGCCAGCAGTTTATGGCGTGAGACAGGGGGCGGGAAATACAATGAGCAGTTCTTC. The chain uses TRBV27 and TRBJ2-1; 10 positions agree with TRBD1. The CDR3 is made up of 19 amino acids. V shed 1 base, J shed 4 bases, and the junction held 13 bases outside the gene matches. The V gene's germline CDR1 is MNHEY and CDR2 SMNVEV (reference sequence).

The V call is TRBV7-7, the J call TRBJ2-2; 9 bases agree with TRBD1. V trimming: 0 bases; J trimming: 3 bases; junction bases outside the gene matches: 8. Per germline, CDR1 SSHAT and CDR2 FNYEAQ (reference sequence). There are 18 residues in the CDR3. The DNA for the CDR3 is TGTGCCAGCAGCTTAGCCACCAAGGGACAGGGTTACACCGGGGAGCTGTTTTTT. This translates into CASSLATKGQGYTGELFF.

The chain combines TRBV3-1 (or the pseudogene TRBV3-2) with TRBJ1-1, with no clear D. Trimming took off 2 bases at V and 2 bases at J, with 3 bases between the two ends. The CDR3 extends over 12 amino acids. Per the germline V gene, CDR1 is LGHDT and CDR2 is YNNKEL (reference sequence). For the CDR3, the DNA is TGTGCCAGCAGCCAATTTAACACTGAAGCTTTCTTT. Translated, it gives CASSQFNTEAFF.

CDR3 sequence: CASSLTTLETQYF. CDR3 DNA: TGTGCCAGCAGCTTAACAACCCTAGAGACCCAGTACTTC. The V gene is TRBV7-3, the J gene TRBJ2-5, with unresolved D. Germline-derived CDR1 and CDR2 are SGHTA and FQGTGA. Trimming stripped 0 bases from V and 4 bases from J, with 6 bases between. CDR3 length: 13 amino acids.

The chain joins TRBV29-1 to TRBJ2-5; 12 nucleotides line up with TRBD1. The CDR3 spans 15 residues. J was trimmed by 1 base and V by 7 bases; bases with no gene match: 7. In germline, CDR1 is SQVTM, CDR2 ANQGSEA. CDR3 in amino acids: CSAMGTGGLQETQYF. DNA for the CDR3: TGCAGCGCTATGGGGACAGGGGGCCTCCAAGAGACCCAGTACTTC.

The chain is built from TRBV5-1 and TRBJ1-1, with a tentative D call TRBD1 (6 bases). V shed 4 bases and J shed 2 bases, with 9 bases lying between them. Germline V CDR1 and CDR2: SGHRS, YFSETQ. The CDR3 runs 13 residues. The CDR3 here is CASSAGQNTEAFF. The CDR3 DNA is TGCGCCAGCAGCGCGGGACAAAACACTGAAGCTTTCTTT.

The chain links TRBV23-1 to TRBJ2-7, with TRBD2 matching 7 bases. TRBV23-1 is noted as an ORF with a role that remains uncertain. The CDR3 extends over 15 amino acids. V shed 4 bases, J shed 2 bases, and the junction held 8 bases outside the gene matches. CDR3 loop: CASSPGLVQAYEQYF. The CDR3 nucleotides are TGCGCCAGCAGTCCAGGACTAGTGCAAGCCTACGAGCAGTACTTC.

This chain links TRBV7-6 with TRBJ2-5, with no clear D. CDR1 and CDR2 from the germline V gene are SGHVS and FNYEAQ. Trimming removed 5 bases at V and 5 bases at J, with 9 bases between. The CDR3 loop spans 12 amino acids. CDR3 bases: TGTGCCAGCAGCCGTTCTCCGGAGACCCAGTACTTC. This encodes CASSRSPETQYF.

Regarding this clone: The same CDR3 arises from other DNA sequences in this sample as well. DNA of the CDR3: TGTGCCAGCTCACCTTCGGGTCCCGGGGAGCTGTTTTTT. Its translation is CASSPSGPGELFF. The rearrangement links TRBV18 to TRBJ2-2; D is unresolved. CDR3 size: 13 residues. CDR1 is KGHSH, CDR2 LQKENI, per germline. V was cut by 3 bases and J by 6 bases, with 8 bases left in between.

The V call is TRBV4-1, the J call TRBJ1-5, with 7 positions matching TRBD1. The V gene end was trimmed by 5 bases and the J gene end by 0 bases; junction bases not matched to a gene: 4. The CDR3 is 15 residues long. Germline CDR1 MGHRA, CDR2 YSYEKL. CDR3 bases: TGCGCCAGCAGCATAAACAGGGGTAGCAATCAGCCCCAGCATTTT. Encoded protein: CASSINRGSNQPQHF.

The V gene is TRBV30, the J gene TRBJ2-2; the match to TRBD1 covers 7 bases. Germline V lookup: CDR1 GTSNPN, CDR2 SVGIG (reference sequence). The CDR3 loop spans 14 amino acids. V gave up 3 bases and J gave up 4 bases; unmatched junction bases: 5. The DNA of the CDR3 is TGTGCCTGGAGGAGGGGGCGCGCCACCGGGGAGCTGTTTTTT. Encoded protein: CAWRRGRATGELFF.

J is TRBJ1-3 and V is TRBV28, with a tentative D call TRBD1 (5 bases). The CDR3 is 14 amino acids. Trimming shortened V by 8 bases and J by 2 bases, and 13 bases separated the two germline ends. Looked up from germline, CDR1 is MDHEN and CDR2 is SYDVKM. CDR3 DNA: TGTGCCAGCGGACATACAGGAGCTGGAAACACCATATATTTT. As protein: CASGHTGAGNTIYF.

This chain links TRBV19 with TRBJ1-3, with TRBD1 as a possible D gene (6 bases). V shed 5 bases and J shed 0 bases, with 14 bases lying between them. Per the germline V gene, CDR1 is LNHDA and CDR2 is SQIVND (reference sequence). The CDR3 covers 16 residues. CDR3 coding DNA: TGTGCCAGTAGTGCGCGCGGGACACGCTCTGGAAACACCATATATTTT. It codes for CASSARGTRSGNTIYF.

This clone is a singleton in its sample. The genes are TRBV3-1 (or the pseudogene TRBV3-2) and TRBJ2-7; TRBD1 might be the D (6 bases). This CDR3 region has 14 residues. V gave up 4 bases and J gave up 6 bases, with 16 bases separating them. Per germline, CDR1 LGHDT and CDR2 YNNKEL (reference sequence). Here the CDR3 DNA reads TGTGCCAGCAGCCCCCAGCGACTGACAGGCGAGCAGTACTTC. Translation gives CASSPQRLTGEQYF.

This clone was observed once. This chain connects TRBV5-1 to TRBJ1-2; D gene uncertain. CDR1 and CDR2 from the germline V gene are SGHRS and YFSETQ. This CDR3 region has 12 residues. With 0 bases removed from V and 4 bases from J, the gap between germline ends came to 4 bases. The CDR3 sequence: CASSLGVYGYTF. DNA for the CDR3: TGCGCCAGCAGCTTGGGGGTCTATGGCTACACCTTC.

The chain uses TRBV11-3 and TRBJ2-4, with 16 nucleotides matching TRBD2. Germline lookup yields CDR1 SGHNT and CDR2 YENEEA. The CDR3 consists of 18 residues. V trimming: 9 bases; J trimming: 3 bases; junction bases outside the gene matches: 11. The CDR3, as DNA: TGTGCCAGGGAATCCGGGACTAGCGGGAGGGCCAGCAAAAACATTCAGTACTTC. This translates into CARESGTSGRASKNIQYF. Based on the CDR3 plus reference TRBV11-3 and TRBJ2-4, the full variable domain is EAGVVQSPRYKIIEKKQPVAFWCNPISGHNTLYWYLQNLGQGPELLIRYENEEAVDDSQLPKDRFSAERLKGVDSTLKIQPAELGDSAVYLCARESGTSGRASKNIQYFGAGTRLSVL.